The source of this T cell receptor beta chain is a study of blood T cell repertoires in COVID-19. For the study at large: Sites in the United States, Italy and Spain provided acute and convalescent COVID-19 samples.

Original methodology: Amplification from reference gene primers served as the basis for estimated nucleated cell counts. TCRdb's table, derived via immunoSEQ multiplex PCR, lists solely in-frame clones and lacks some. Clone size and V and J calls were adopted from that table, with D and trimming inferred from the DNA. The sample consists of 210,000 or so clones, roughly 85% of them appearing once. Germline V gives CDR1 DFQATT, CDR2 SNEGSKA (reference sequence). The CDR3 sequence is 11 residues long. V was pared by 5 bases and J by 8 bases, with 5 bases of the junction left unmatched. Seattle patients were enrolled while actively infected and followed longitudinally.

V usage is TRBV20-1 and J usage is TRBJ1-2, with 7 bases identical to TRBD1. Sequencing was carried out using peripheral blood. The sequence derives from a man aged 50 to 59 with COVID-19, enrolled during active disease. The CDR3 DNA follows: TGCAGTGCTTCCCTGACAGGGGGCTACACCTTC. It codes for CSASLTGGYTF.